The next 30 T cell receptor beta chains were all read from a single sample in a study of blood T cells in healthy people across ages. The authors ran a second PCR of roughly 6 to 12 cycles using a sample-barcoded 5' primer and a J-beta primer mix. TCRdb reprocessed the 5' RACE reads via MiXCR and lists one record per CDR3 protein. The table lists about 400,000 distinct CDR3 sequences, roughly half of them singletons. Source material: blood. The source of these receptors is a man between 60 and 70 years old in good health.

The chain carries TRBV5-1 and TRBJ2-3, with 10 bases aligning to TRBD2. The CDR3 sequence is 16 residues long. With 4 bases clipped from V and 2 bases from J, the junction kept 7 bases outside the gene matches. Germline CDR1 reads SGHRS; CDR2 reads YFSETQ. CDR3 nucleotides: TGCGCCAGCAGCCCAGGGACTAGCGTCACCACAGATACGCAGTATTTT. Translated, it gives CASSPGTSVTTDTQYF. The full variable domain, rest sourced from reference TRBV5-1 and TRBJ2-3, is KAGVTQTPRYLIKTRGQQVTLSCSPISGHRSVSWYQQTPGQGLQFLFEYFSETQRNKGNFPGRFSGRQFSNSRSEMNVSTLELGDSALYLCASSPGTSVTTDTQYFGPGTRLTVL.

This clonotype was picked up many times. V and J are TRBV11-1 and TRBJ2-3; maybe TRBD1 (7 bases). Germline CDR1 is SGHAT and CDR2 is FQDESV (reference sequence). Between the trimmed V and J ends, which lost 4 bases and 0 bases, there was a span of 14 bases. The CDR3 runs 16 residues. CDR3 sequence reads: CASSSQGGVSTDTQYF. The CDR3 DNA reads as TGTGCCAGCAGCTCCCAGGGGGGAGTGAGCACAGATACGCAGTATTTT. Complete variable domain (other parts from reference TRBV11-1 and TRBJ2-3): EAEVAQSPRYKITEKSQAVAFWCDPISGHATLYWYRQILGQGPELLVQFQDESVVDDSQLPKDRFSAERLKGVDSTLKIQPAELGDSAMYLCASSSQGGVSTDTQYFGPGTRLTVL.

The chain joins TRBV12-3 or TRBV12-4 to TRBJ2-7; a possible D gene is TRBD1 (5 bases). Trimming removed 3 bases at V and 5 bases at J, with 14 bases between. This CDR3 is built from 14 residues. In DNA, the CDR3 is TGTGCCAGCAGTTTTAATCCCGCAGGGAACGAGCAGTACTTC. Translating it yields CASSFNPAGNEQYF.

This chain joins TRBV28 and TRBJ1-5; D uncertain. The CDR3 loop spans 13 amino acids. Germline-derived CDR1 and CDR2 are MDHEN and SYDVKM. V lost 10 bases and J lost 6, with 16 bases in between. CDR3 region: CATLSLRVQPQHF. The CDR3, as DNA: TGTGCCACCCTGTCCCTGCGAGTTCAGCCCCAGCATTTT.

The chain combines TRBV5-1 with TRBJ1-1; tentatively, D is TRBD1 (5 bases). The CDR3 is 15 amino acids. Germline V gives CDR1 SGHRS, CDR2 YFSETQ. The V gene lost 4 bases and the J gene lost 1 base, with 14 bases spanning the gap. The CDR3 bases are TGCGCCAGCAGCACCCGGACAACTACGAACACTGAAGCTTTCTTT. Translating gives CASSTRTTTNTEAFF.

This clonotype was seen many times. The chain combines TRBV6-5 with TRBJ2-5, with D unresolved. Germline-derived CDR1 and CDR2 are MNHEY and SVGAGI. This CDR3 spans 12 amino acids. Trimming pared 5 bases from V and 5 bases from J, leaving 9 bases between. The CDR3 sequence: CASSAPDETQYF. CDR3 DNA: TGTGCCAGCAGTGCCCCAGACGAGACCCAGTACTTC.

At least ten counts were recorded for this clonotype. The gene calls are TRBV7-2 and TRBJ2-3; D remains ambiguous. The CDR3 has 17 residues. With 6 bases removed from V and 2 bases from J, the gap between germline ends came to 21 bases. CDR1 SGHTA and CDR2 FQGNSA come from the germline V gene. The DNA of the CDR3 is TGTGCCAGCAGACTAACTGCAGCTGAAGCACCCACAGATACGCAGTATTTT. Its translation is CASRLTAAEAPTDTQYF.

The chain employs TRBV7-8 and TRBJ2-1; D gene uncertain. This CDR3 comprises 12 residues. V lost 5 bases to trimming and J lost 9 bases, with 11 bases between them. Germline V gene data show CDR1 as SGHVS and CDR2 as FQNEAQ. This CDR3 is CASSGPRGEQFF. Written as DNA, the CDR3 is TGTGCCAGCAGCGGACCTCGCGGTGAGCAGTTCTTC.

CDR3 sequence: CASSVATQSLYGYTF. In nucleotides, the CDR3 is TGTGCCAGCAGCGTAGCTACACAGAGCCTCTATGGCTACACCTTC. V gene TRBV9 combines with J gene TRBJ1-2; D is undetermined. Germline CDR1 and CDR2: SGDLS and YYNGEE. The CDR3 runs to 15 residues. V lost 0 bases and J 4 bases, leaving 13 bases between the germline ends.

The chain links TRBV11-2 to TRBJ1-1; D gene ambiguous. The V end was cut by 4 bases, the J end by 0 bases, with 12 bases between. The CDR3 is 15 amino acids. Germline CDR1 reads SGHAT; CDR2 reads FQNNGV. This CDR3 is CASSSIPTLNTEAFF. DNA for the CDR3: TGTGCCAGCAGCTCTATACCGACGCTGAACACTGAAGCTTTCTTT.

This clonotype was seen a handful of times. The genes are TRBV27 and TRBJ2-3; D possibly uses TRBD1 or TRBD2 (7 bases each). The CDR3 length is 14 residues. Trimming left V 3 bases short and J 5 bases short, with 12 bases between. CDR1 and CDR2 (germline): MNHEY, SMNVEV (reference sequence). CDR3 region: CASSLGGGRDTQYF. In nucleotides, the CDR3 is TGTGCCAGCAGTTTGGGAGGGGGCAGAGATACGCAGTATTTT.

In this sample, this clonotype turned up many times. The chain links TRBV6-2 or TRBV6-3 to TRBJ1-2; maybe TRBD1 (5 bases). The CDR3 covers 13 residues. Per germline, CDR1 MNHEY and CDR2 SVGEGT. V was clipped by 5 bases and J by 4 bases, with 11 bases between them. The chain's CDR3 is CASSPRAGYGYTF. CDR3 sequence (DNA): TGTGCCAGCAGTCCCAGGGCCGGCTATGGCTACACCTTC.

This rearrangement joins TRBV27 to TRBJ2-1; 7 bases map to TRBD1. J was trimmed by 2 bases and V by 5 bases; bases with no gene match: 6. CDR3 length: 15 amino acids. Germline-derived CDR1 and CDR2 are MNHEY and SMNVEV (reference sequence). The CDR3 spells CASSTQGFPYNEQFF. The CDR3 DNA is TGTGCCAGCAGTACACAGGGGTTCCCCTACAATGAGCAGTTCTTC.

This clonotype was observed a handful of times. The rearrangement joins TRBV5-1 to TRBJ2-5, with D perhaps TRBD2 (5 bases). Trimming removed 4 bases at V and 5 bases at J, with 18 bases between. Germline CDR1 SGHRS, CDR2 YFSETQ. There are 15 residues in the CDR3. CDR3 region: CASSGGGSLGETQYF. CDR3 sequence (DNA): TGCGCCAGCAGCGGAGGAGGTTCTCTCGGCGAGACCCAGTACTTC.

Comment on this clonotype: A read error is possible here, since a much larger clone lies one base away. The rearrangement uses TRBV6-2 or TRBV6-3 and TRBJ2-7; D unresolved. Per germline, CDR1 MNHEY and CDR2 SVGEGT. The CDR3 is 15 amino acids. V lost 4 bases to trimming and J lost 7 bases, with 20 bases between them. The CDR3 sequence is CASSLVTYSYNEQYF. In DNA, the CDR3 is TGTGCCAGCAGTTTGGTAACATACTCATACAATGAGCAGTACTTC.

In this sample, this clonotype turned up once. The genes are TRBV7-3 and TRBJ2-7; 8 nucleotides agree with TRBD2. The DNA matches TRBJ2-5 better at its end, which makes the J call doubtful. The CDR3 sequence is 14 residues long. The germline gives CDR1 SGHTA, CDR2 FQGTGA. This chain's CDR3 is CASSPGTSLQTQYF. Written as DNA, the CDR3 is TGTGCCAGCAGCCCTGGGACTAGTTTACAGACCCAGTACTTC.

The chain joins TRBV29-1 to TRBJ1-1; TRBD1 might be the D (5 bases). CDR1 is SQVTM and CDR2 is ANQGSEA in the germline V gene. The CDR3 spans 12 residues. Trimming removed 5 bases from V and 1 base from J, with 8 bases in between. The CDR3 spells CSVRQGNTEAFF. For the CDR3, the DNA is TGCAGCGTTCGCCAGGGGAACACTGAAGCTTTCTTT.

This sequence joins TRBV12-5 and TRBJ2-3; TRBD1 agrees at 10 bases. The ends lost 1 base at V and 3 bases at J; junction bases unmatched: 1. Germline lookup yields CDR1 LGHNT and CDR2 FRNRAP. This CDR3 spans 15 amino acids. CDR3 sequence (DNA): TGTGCTAGTGGTTTGGGGACAGGGGGAACAGATACGCAGTATTTT. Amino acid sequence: CASGLGTGGTDTQYF.

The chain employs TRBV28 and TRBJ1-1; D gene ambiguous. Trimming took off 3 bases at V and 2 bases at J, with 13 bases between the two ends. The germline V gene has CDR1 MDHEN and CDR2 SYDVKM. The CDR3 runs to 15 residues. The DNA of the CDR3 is TGTGCCAGCAGTTTGTCTGTGTGGGGAAACACTGAAGCTTTCTTT. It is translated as CASSLSVWGNTEAFF.

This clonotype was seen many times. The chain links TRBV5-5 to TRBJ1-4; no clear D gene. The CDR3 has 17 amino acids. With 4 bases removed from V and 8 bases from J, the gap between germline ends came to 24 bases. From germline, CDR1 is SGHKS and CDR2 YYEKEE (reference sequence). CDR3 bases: TGTGCCAGCAGCCCAGAGGGAACGGCAATGTGGTGGGAAAAACTGTTTTTT. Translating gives CASSPEGTAMWWEKLFF.

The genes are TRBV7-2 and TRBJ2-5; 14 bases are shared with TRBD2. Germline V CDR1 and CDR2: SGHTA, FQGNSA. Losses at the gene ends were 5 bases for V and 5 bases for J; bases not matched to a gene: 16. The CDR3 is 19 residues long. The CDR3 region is CASSAPPGLAGAFRETQYF. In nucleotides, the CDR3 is TGTGCCAGCAGCGCCCCTCCGGGACTAGCGGGAGCTTTCCGGGAGACCCAGTACTTC.

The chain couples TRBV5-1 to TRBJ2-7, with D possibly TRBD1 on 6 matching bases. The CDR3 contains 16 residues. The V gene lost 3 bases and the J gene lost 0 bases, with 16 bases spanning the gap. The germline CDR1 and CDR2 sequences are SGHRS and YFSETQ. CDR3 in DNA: TGCGCCAGCAGCTGGGAAGGGGGAACGAGCTCCTACGAGCAGTACTTC. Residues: CASSWEGGTSSYEQYF.

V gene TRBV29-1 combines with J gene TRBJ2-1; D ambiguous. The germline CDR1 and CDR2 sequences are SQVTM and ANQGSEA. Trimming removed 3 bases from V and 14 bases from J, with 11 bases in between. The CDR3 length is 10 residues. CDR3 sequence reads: CSVDVEKEFF. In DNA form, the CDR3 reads TGCAGCGTTGATGTAGAAAAGGAGTTCTTC.

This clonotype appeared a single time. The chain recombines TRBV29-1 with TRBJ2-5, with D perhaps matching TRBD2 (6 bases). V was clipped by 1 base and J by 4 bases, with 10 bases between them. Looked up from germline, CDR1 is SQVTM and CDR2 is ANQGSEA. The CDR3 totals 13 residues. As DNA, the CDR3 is TGCAGCGTTGAAGCGGGAGTGGCAGAGACCCAGTACTTC. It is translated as CSVEAGVAETQYF.

The CDR3 DNA is TGCAGTGCTCTTAGCTATGGGACTAGCGGGGGGAGCAGCTCCTACAATGAGCAGTTCTTC. Encoded protein: CSALSYGTSGGSSSYNEQFF. This chain connects TRBV20-1 to TRBJ2-1, with 15 bases identical to TRBD2. The length of the CDR3 is 20 residues. CDR1 DFQATT and CDR2 SNEGSKA come from the germline V gene (reference sequence). After removal of 5 bases from V and 0 bases from J, the junction contained 14 bases not matched to a gene.

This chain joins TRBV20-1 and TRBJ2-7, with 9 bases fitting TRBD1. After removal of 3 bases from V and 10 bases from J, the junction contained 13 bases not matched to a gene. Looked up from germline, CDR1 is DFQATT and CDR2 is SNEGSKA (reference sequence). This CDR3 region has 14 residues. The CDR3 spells CSASPGQGINLQYF. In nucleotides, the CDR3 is TGCAGTGCTAGCCCGGGACAGGGCATTAATCTCCAGTACTTC.

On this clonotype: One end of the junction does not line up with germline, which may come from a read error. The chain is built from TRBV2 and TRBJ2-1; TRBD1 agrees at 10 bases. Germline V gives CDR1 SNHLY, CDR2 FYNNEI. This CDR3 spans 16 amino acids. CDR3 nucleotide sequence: TGTGCCAGCAGGACGAGACAGGGGGCGTCCTACAATGAGCGGTTCTTC. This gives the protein CASRTRQGASYNERFF. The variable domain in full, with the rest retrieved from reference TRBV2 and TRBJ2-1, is EPEVTQTPSHQVTQMGQEVILRCVPISNHLYFYWYRQILGQKVEFLVSFYNNEISEKSEIFDDQFSVERPDGSNFTLKIRSTKLEDSAMYFCASRTRQGASYNERFFGPGTRLTVL.

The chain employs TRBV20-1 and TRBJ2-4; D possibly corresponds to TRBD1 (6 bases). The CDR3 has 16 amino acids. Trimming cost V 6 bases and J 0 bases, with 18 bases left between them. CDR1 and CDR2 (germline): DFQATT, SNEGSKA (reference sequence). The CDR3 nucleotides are TGCAGTGCGCCAACACAGGGAACCTTAGCCAAAAACATTCAGTACTTC. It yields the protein CSAPTQGTLAKNIQYF.

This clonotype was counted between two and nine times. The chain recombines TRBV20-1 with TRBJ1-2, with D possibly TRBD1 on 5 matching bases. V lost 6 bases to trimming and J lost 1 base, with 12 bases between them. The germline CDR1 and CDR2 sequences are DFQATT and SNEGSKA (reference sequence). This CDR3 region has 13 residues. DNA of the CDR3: TGCAGTGCAGTTCGGGGGAATAACTATGGCTACACCTTC. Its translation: CSAVRGNNYGYTF.

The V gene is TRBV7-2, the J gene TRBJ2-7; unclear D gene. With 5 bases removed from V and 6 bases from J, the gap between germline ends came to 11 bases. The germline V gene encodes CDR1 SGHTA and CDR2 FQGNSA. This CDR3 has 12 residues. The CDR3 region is CASSPPLSEQYF. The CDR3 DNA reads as TGTGCCAGCAGCCCCCCCCTTAGCGAGCAGTACTTC.